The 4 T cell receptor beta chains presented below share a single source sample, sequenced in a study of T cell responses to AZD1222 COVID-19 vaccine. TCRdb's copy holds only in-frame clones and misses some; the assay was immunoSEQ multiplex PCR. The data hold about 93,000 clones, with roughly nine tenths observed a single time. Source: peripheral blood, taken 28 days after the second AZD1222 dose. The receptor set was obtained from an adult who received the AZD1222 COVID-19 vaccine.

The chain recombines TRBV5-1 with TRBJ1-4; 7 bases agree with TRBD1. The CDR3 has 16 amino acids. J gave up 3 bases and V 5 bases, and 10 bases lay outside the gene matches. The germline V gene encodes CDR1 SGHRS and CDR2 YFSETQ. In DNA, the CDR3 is TGCGCCAGCAGACGAACAGGGGAGGTGGCTAATGAAAAACTGTTTTTT. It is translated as CASRRTGEVANEKLFF. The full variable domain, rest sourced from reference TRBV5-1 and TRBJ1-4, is KAGVTQTPRYLIKTRGQQVTLSCSPISGHRSVSWYQQTPGQGLQFLFEYFSETQRNKGNFPGRFSGRQFSNSRSEMNVSTLELGDSALYLCASRRTGEVANEKLFFGSGTQLSVL.

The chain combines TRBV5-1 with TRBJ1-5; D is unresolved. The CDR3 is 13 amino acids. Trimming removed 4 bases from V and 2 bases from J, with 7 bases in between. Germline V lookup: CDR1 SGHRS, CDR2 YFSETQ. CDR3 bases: TGCGCCAGCAGCCCCCACGGCAATCAGCCCCAGCATTTT. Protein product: CASSPHGNQPQHF. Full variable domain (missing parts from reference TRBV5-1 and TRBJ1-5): KAGVTQTPRYLIKTRGQQVTLSCSPISGHRSVSWYQQTPGQGLQFLFEYFSETQRNKGNFPGRFSGRQFSNSRSEMNVSTLELGDSALYLCASSPHGNQPQHFGDGTRLSIL.

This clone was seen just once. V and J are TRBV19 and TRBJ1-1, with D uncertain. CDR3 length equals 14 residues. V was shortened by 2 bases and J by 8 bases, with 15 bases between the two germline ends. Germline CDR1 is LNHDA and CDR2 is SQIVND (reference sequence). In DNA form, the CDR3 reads TGTGCCAGTAGTATAACGGTACGACACCCCGAAGCTTTCTTT. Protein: CASSITVRHPEAFF.

The CDR3 coding sequence is TGTGCCAGCAGTTCGGCTAGCGGGAGTCCAAATGAGCAGTTCTTC. Protein sequence: CASSSASGSPNEQFF. The V gene is TRBV6-1, the J gene TRBJ2-1, with TRBD2 matching 10 bases. CDR3 length equals 15 residues. The J segment lost 7 bases and the V segment lost 5 bases, leaving 8 bases of the junction unmatched. The germline V gene has CDR1 MNHNS and CDR2 SASEGT.